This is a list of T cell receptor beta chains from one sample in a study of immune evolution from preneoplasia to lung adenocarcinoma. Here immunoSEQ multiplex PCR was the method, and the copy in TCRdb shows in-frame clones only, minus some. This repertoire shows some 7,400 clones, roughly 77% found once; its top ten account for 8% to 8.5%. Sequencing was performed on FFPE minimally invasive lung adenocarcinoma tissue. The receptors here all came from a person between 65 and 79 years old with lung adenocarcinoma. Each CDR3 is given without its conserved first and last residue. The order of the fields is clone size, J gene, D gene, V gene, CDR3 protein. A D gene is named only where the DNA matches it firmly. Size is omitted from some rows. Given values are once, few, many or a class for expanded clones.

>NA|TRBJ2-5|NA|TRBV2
ASFQETQY
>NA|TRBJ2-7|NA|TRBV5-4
ASSSSTGNEQY
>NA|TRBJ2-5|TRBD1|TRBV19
ASSITGGGQETQY
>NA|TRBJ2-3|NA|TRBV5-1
ASSFLSSVGTDTQY
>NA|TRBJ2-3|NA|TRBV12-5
ASALDRNTDTQY
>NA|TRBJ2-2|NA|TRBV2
ASSLVRLTGELF
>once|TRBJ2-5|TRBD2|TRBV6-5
ASSWGTSGLETQY
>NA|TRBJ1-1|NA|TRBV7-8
ASSLELMGNTEAF
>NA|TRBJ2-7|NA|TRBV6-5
ASSSPSSYEQY
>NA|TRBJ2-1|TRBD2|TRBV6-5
ASSYNLAGGVEQF
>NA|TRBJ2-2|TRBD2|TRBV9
ASSPGTSGVGELF
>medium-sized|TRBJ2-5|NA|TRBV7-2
ASSLDRVRETQY
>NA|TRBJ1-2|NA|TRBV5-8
ASRTDALDYGYT
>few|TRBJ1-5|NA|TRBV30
AWSRRERNQPQH
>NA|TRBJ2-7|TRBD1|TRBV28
ASTLLSQGVHEQY
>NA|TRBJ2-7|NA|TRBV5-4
ASSLGKGVISYEQY
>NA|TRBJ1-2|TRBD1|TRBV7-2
ASGQGGYT
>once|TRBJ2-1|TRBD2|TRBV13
ASSFQRGASMGEQF
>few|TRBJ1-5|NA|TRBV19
ASSMSGTLFNQPQH
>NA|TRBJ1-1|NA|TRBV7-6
ASSTTPDIYTEAF
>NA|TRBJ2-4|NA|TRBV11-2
ASSLEKVSLIQY
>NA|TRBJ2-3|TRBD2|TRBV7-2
ASSQGLAGGPQDTQY
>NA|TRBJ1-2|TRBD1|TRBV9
ASSVDVGQDGPRGGYT
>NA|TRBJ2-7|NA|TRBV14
ASSQVSIAFEQY
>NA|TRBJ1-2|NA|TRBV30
AWSVQAASYT
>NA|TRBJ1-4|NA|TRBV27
ASSLRQGKEKLF
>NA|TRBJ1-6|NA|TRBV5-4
ASSLARDSPLH
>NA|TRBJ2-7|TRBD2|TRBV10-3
AIKPGGGPDEQY
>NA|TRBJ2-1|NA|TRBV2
ASRSLAGQDEQF
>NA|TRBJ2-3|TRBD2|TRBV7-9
ASSKILAGGADTQY
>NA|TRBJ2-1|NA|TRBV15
ATSSGHHNEQF
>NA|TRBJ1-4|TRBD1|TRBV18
ASSPPGQGNEKLF
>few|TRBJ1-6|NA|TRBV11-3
ASSLTANSPLH
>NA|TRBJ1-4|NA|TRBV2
ASSVGRGGATNEKLF
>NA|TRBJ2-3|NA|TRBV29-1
SVEDTGVRSDTQY
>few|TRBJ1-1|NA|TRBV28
ASSPSGRENTEAF
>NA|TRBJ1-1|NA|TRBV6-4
ASSDPKVRDTLNTEAF
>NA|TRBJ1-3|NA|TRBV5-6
ASSLGHAGILGNTIY
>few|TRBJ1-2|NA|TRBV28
ASRDPGRNYGYT
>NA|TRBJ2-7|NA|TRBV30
AWTREYEQY
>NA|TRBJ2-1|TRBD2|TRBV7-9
ASSPLTSGGHNEQF
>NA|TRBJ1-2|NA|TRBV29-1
SAGREYGYT
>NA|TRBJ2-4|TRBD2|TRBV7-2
ASSPGLAGNIQY
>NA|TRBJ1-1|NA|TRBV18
ASSPPASMNTEAF
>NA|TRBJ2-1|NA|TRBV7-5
ARSLEGTSGGPFFYNEQF
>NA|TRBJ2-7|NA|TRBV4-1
ASSRADRFSYEQY
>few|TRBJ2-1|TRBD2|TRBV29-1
SADPAGGSYNEQF
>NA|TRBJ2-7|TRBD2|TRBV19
ASSRDFLAGTYEQY
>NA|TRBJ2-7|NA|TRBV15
ATSREVGEIYEQY
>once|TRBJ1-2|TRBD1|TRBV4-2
ASSHPGQGARDGYT
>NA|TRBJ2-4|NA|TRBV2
ASLRQGGNIQY
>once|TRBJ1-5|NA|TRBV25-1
ASSDGGGQPQH
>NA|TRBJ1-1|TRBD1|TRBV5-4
ASSRDRGTEAF
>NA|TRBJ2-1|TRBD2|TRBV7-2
ASSLLSSGGYHEQF